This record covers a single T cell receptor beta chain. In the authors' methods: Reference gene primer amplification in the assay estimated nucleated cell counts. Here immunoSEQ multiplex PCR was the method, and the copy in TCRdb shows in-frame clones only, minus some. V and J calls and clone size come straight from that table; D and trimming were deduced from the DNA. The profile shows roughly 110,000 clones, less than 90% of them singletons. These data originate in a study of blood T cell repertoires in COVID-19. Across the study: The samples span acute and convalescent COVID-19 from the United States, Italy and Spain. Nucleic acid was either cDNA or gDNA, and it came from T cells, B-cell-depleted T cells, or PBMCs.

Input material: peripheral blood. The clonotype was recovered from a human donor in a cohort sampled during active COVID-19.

The CDR3 reads CASSPLASSNEQFF. For the CDR3, the DNA is TGTGCCAGCTCACCACTAGCATCGAGCAATGAGCAGTTCTTC. This chain links TRBV18 with TRBJ2-1; D gene unclear. Germline CDR1 is KGHSH and CDR2 is LQKENI. V shed 1 base and J shed 6 bases, with 10 bases lying between them. The CDR3 has 14 amino acids.